This T cell receptor (beta chain) was recorded in a study of T cells in tuberculosis. Study as a whole: T cells were selected with CD1B tetramers loaded with glucose monomycolate.

This clone was detected once. The target antigen is unknown. Clones were read by immunoSEQ multiplex PCR, and TCRdb kept only the in-frame ones, dropping some. Seen here are some 31,000 clones, just over 90% observed once, and the top ten hold 2% to 2.5%. Unsorted cryopreserved PBMC were sequenced, averaging approximately 100,000 T cells per clinical donor. General study points: Samples were chosen by availability of cryopreserved specimens.

V dropped 2 bases and J dropped 7 bases, with 21 bases sitting between them. The CDR3 sequence is 17 residues long. CDR1 is SEHNR, CDR2 FQNEAQ, per germline (reference sequence). This chain connects TRBV7-9 to TRBJ2-1; possibly TRBD1 for D (5 bases). Source material: PBMCs. This TCR came from a donor under 30 with latent tuberculosis or without tuberculosis infection. The CDR3 sequence: CASSLKSSGFRGNEQFF. The DNA of the CDR3 is TGTGCCAGCAGCTTAAAGTCTTCTGGCTTTAGGGGTAATGAGCAGTTCTTC.